This T cell receptor (beta chain) originates from a study of blood T cell repertoires in COVID-19. Study background: Nucleic acid was either cDNA or gDNA, and it came from T cells, B-cell-depleted T cells, or PBMCs.

Germline V gene data show CDR1 as MDHEN and CDR2 as SYDVKM. CDR3 length: 15 amino acids. J lost 4 bases, V lost 5 bases, and 6 bases had no gene match. The assay was immunoSEQ multiplex PCR, and TCRdb's table has in-frame clones only and misses some. The sample gives some 120,000 clones, roughly 86% of which show up once; less than 4.5% is in the top ten. The source of this sequence is a woman aged 60 to 75 with acute or convalescent COVID-19. The chain is built from TRBV28 and TRBJ1-3, with 9 nucleotides matching TRBD1. Sequencing was carried out using peripheral blood. This CDR3 is CASSTGGAYGNTIYF. The CDR3 nucleotides are TGTGCCAGCAGTACAGGGGGCGCGTACGGAAACACCATATATTTT.